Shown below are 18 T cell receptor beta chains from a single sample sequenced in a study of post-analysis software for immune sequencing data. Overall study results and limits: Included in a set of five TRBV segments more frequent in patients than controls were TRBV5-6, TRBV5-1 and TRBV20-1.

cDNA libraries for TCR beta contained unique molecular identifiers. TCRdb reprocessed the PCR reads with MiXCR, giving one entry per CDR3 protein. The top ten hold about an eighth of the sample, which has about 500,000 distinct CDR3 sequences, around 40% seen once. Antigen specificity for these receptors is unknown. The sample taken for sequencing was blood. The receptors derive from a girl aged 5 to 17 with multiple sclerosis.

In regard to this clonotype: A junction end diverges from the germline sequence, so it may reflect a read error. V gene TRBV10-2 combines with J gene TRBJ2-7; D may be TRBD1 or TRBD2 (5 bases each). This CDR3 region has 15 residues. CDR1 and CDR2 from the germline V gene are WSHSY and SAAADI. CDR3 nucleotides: TGCGCCAGCGGCAAAACCGGGACGGAGACCTACGAACAGTACTTC. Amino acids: CASGKTGTETYEQYF.

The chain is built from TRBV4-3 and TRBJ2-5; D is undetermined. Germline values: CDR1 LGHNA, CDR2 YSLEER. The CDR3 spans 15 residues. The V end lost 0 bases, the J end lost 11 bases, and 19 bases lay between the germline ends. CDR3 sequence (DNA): TGCGCCAGCAGCCAAGAGCGAAACCCTTTGAATGAGCAGTACTTC. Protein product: CASSQERNPLNEQYF.

DNA for the CDR3: TGTGCCAGCAGCTTAGCCCCCGGGACAGGACGTGGCTACACCTTC. It codes for CASSLAPGTGRGYTF. The J gene is TRBJ1-2, the V gene TRBV7-2; 8 bases line up with TRBD1. The germline V gene has CDR1 SGHTA and CDR2 FQGNSA. With 0 bases clipped from V and 7 bases from J, the junction kept 7 bases outside the gene matches. The CDR3 runs to 15 residues. The complete variable domain, with remaining parts taken from reference TRBV7-2 and TRBJ1-2, reads GAGVSQSPSNKVTEKGKDVELRCDPISGHTALYWYRQSLGQGLEFLIYFQGNSAPDKSGLPSDRFSAERTGGSVSTLTIQRTQQEDSAVYLCASSLAPGTGRGYTFGSGTRLTVV.

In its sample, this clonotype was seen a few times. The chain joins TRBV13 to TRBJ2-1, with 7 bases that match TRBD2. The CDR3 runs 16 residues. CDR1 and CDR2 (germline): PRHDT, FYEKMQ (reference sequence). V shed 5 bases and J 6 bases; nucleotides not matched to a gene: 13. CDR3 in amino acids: CASSQAGTNRANEQFF. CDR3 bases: TGTGCCAGCAGCCAGGCCGGGACTAACCGGGCCAATGAGCAGTTCTTC.

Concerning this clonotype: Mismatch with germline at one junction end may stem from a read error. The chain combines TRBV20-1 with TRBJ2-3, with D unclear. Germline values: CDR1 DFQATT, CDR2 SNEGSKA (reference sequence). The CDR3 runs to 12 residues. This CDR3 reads CGARTHTDTQYF. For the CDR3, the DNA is TGCGGTGCCAGAACCCACACAGATACGCAGTATTTT.

The CDR3 sequence: CSAREWTDDQPQHF. CDR3 DNA sequence: TGCAGTGCTAGAGAATGGACAGATGATCAGCCCCAGCATTTT. The V call is TRBV20-1, the J call TRBJ1-5; maybe TRBD1 (6 bases). This CDR3 contains 14 residues. Trimming stripped 0 bases from V and 5 bases from J, with 11 bases between. CDR1 is DFQATT, CDR2 SNEGSKA, per germline (reference sequence).

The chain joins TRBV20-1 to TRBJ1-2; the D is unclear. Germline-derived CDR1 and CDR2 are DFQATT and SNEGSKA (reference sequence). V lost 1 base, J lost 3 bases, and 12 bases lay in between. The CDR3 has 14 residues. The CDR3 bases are TGCAGTGCTAGAGTGTGGGGATTGGACTATGGCTACACCTTC. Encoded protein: CSARVWGLDYGYTF.

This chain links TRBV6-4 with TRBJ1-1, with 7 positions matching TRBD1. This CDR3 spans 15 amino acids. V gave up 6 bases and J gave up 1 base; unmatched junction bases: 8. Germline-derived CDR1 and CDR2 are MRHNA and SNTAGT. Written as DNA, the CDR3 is TGTGCCAGCAGAAGCGAAGGACAGGCGAACACTGAAGCTTTCTTT. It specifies CASRSEGQANTEAFF.

The CDR3 sequence: CASSSNGDSYEQYF. The CDR3 DNA reads TGTGCCAGCAGCTCCAACGGGGACAGCTACGAGCAGTACTTC. This chain uses TRBV7-2 with TRBJ2-7; 7 bases match TRBD1. The CDR3 totals 14 residues. V lost 4 bases, J lost 3 bases, and 6 bases stayed unmatched. Germline V lookup: CDR1 SGHTA, CDR2 FQGNSA.

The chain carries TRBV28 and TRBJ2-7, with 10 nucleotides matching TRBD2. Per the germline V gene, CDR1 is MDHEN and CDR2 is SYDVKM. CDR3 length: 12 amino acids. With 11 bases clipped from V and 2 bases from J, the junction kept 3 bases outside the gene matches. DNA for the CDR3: TGTGCCGCGAGCGGGAGGGCCTACGAGCAGTACTTC. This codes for CAASGRAYEQYF.

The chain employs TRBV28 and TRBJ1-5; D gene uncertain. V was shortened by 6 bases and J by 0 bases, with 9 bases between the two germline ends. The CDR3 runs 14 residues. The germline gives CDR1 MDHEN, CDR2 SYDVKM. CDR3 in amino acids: CASSLLNSNQPQHF. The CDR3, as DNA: TGTGCCAGCAGCCTCCTCAATAGCAATCAGCCCCAGCATTTT.

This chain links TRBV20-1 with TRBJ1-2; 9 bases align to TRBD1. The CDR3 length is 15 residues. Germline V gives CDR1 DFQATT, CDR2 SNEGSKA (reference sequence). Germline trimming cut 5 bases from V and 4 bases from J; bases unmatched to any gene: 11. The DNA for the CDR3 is TGCAGTGCTTCGTACAGACAGGGGGAAATCTATGGCTACACCTTC. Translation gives CSASYRQGEIYGYTF.

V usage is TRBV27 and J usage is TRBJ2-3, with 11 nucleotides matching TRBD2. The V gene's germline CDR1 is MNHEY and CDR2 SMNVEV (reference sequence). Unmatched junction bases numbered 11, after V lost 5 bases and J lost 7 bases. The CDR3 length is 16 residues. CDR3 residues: CASSTTLAGGFNTQYF. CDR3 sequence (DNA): TGTGCCAGCAGTACGACGCTAGCGGGAGGTTTTAATACGCAGTATTTT.

This CDR3 reads CASSQGLGTRSSYNEQFF. The CDR3 DNA is TGCGCCAGCAGCCAAGGCCTCGGGACTCGCAGCTCCTACAATGAGCAGTTCTTC. This chain joins TRBV4-3 and TRBJ2-1, with a tentative D call TRBD2 (6 bases). Trimming left V 1 base short and J 0 bases short, with 16 bases between. Germline CDR1 is LGHNA and CDR2 is YSLEER. The CDR3 is 18 amino acids.

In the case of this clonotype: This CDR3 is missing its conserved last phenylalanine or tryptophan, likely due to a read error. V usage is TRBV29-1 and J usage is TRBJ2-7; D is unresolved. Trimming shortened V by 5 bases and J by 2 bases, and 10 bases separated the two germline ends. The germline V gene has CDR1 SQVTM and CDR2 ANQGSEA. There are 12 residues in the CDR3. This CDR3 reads CSVSTGPYEQYC. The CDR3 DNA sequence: TGCAGCGTTTCCACCGGGCCCTACGAGCAGTACTGC.

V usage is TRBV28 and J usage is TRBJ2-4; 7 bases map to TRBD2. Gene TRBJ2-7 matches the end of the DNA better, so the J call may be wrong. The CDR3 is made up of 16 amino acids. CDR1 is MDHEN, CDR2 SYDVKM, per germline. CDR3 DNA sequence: TGTGCCAGCACCGGGGGGTTCGGAGCCCCCCACTACGAGCAGTACTTC. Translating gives CASTGGFGAPHYEQYF.

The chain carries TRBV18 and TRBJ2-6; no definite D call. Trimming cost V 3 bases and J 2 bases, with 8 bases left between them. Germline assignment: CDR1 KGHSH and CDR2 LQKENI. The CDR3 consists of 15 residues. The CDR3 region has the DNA TGTGCCAGCTCACCGAGAATCCCTGGGGCCAACGTCCTGACTTTC. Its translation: CASSPRIPGANVLTF.

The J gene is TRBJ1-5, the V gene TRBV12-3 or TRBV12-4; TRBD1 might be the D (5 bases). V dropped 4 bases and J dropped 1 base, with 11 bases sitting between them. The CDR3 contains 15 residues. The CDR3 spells CASSSPGPSNQPQHF. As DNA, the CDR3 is TGTGCCAGCAGTTCCCCGGGGCCAAGCAATCAGCCCCAGCATTTT.